This T cell receptor (beta chain) was documented in a study of blood T cell repertoires in COVID-19. Study background: COVID-19 samples collected from the United States, Italy and Spain covered acute and convalescent phases.

Participants were aged about 18 to 100 years, lived in 20 to 25 US areas, and enrolled virtually. Symptom resolution, clearance, or two negative PCRs marked the recovered donors of Cohort 3. TCRdb's table, derived via immunoSEQ multiplex PCR, lists solely in-frame clones and lacks some. The sample carries around 300,000 clones, approximately 89% recorded once. This sequence originates from an older woman who had recovered from COVID-19. What was sequenced was PBMCs or T cells enriched from blood (not recorded which).

Here the CDR3 reads CASSSTPYNEQFF. Written as DNA, the CDR3 is TGTGCCAGCAGCTCTACCCCCTACAATGAGCAGTTCTTC. J is TRBJ2-1 and V is TRBV9; no clear D gene. The CDR3 is 13 amino acids. Germline CDR1 is SGDLS and CDR2 is YYNGEE. Trimming took off 4 bases at V and 2 bases at J, with 7 bases between the two ends.